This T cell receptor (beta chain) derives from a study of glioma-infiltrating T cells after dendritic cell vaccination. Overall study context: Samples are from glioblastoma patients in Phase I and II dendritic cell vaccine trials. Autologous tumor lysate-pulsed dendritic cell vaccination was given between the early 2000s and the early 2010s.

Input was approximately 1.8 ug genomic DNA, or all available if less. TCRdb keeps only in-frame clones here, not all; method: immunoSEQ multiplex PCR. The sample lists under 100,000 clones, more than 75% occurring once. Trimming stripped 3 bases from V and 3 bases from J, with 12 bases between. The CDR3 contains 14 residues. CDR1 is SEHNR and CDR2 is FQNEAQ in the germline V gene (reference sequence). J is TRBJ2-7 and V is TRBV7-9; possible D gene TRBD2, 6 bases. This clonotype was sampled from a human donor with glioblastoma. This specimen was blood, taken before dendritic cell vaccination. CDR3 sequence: CASSLAGTNYEQYF. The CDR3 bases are TGTGCCAGCAGCTTGGCGGGAACCAACTACGAGCAGTACTTC.